The 12 T cell receptor beta chains below come from one sample, sequenced in a study of PD-L1 blockade in urothelial cancer. Time point noted: peripheral blood 6 weeks after treatment start. Assay: immunoSEQ multiplex PCR; the TCRdb copy retains only in-frame clones and omits some. The sample yields 75,000 to 95,000 clones, approximately 90% seen once. The sequencing here drew on PBMCs, taken around atezolizumab (anti-PD-L1) treatment. The receptors derive from a woman over 75 with urothelial cancer.

The chain carries TRBV9 and TRBJ2-3, with 7 nucleotides matching TRBD2. The germline V gene has CDR1 SGDLS and CDR2 YYNGEE. V dropped 0 bases and J dropped 1; count of bases not matched to a gene: 5. There are 16 residues in the CDR3. CDR3 loop: CASSVDLAERTDTQYF. In DNA form, the CDR3 reads TGTGCCAGCAGCGTAGATCTAGCGGAACGCACAGATACGCAGTATTTT.

V and J are TRBV19 and TRBJ2-7; a weak D match, TRBD2 (6 bases). Trimming cost V 3 bases and J 4 bases, with 13 bases left between them. The CDR3 is 14 amino acids. Germline V lookup: CDR1 LNHDA, CDR2 SQIVND (reference sequence). This CDR3 is CASSMTAGPYEQYF. The CDR3 DNA reads TGTGCCAGTAGTATGACGGCGGGACCATACGAGCAGTACTTC.

The chain employs TRBV19 and TRBJ2-3, with a weak D call TRBD2 (6 bases). Trimming removed 7 bases from V and 1 base from J, with 12 bases in between. Germline V gives CDR1 LNHDA, CDR2 SQIVND (reference sequence). CDR3 length: 14 amino acids. For the CDR3, the DNA is TGTGCCAGTACCTCTACGGGGGGCACAGATACGCAGTATTTT. Amino acid sequence: CASTSTGGTDTQYF.

The chain joins TRBV6-6 to TRBJ2-2; 7 bases fit TRBD2. Germline V gene data show CDR1 as MNHNY and CDR2 as SVGAGI (reference sequence). The CDR3 is 15 amino acids. Trimming cost V 2 bases and J 6 bases; bases outside gene matches: 6. CDR3 DNA: TGTGCCAGCAGTTACGTTGTGGGGAGGGCCGGGGAGCTGTTTTTT. It yields the protein CASSYVVGRAGELFF.

The chain is built from TRBV10-3 and TRBJ2-5, with 8 bases that match TRBD1. Unmatched junction bases numbered 3, after V lost 1 base and J lost 2 bases. The CDR3 has 15 amino acids. In germline, CDR1 is ENHRY, CDR2 SYGVKD. CDR3 in DNA: TGTGCCATCAGTGAGTTTGGACAGGGTCAAGAGACCCAGTACTTC. Protein: CAISEFGQGQETQYF.

The chain employs TRBV19 and TRBJ1-2; no clear D. V lost 6 bases and J lost 4, with 15 bases in between. CDR3 length equals 14 residues. The germline CDR1 and CDR2 sequences are LNHDA and SQIVND (reference sequence). The CDR3 DNA is TGTGCCAGTAGCCGACAACGAAGTACCTATGGCTACACCTTC. As protein: CASSRQRSTYGYTF. Variable domain in full (rest from reference TRBV19 and TRBJ1-2): DGGITQSPKYLFRKEGQNVTLSCEQNLNHDAMYWYRQDPGQGLRLIYYSQIVNDFQKGDIAEGYSVSREKKESFPLTVTSAQKNPTAFYLCASSRQRSTYGYTFGSGTRLTVV.

The V gene is TRBV6-1, the J gene TRBJ1-3; D not resolved. Germline loops: CDR1 MNHNS, CDR2 SASEGT. The ends were cut back, 6 bases at V and 2 bases at J, with 11 bases in the middle. CDR3 length equals 14 residues. CDR3 sequence reads: CASRADFTGNTIYF. The CDR3 nucleotides read TGTGCCAGCAGGGCAGATTTTACTGGAAACACCATATATTTT.

The chain employs TRBV11-2 and TRBJ2-1, with D uncertain. Germline V lookup: CDR1 SGHAT, CDR2 FQNNGV. The CDR3 sequence is 11 residues long. Trimming pared 1 base from V and 15 bases from J, leaving 10 bases between. The CDR3 coding sequence is TGTGCCAGCAGCTTAGTTGCGGATGTGTTCTTC. Protein product: CASSLVADVFF.

V and J are TRBV5-1 and TRBJ2-2; 7 bases fit TRBD2. The CDR3 has 14 amino acids. V gave up 0 bases and J gave up 6 bases; unmatched junction bases: 2. Germline CDR1 SGHRS, CDR2 YFSETQ. The CDR3 DNA reads as TGCGCCAGCAGCTTGGATGGGGGGGCCGGGGAGCTGTTTTTT. Translated: CASSLDGGAGELFF.

The J gene is TRBJ2-7, the V gene TRBV28; D is ambiguous. The ends were cut back, 4 bases at V and 4 bases at J, with 8 bases in the middle. This CDR3 has 12 residues. Germline-derived CDR1 and CDR2 are MDHEN and SYDVKM. CDR3 residues: CASSSVRYEQYF. The CDR3 DNA follows: TGTGCCAGCAGTTCAGTCAGGTACGAGCAGTACTTC.

The chain has TRBV30 and TRBJ2-5; 14 nucleotides match TRBD2. CDR3 length: 18 amino acids. V trimming: 2 bases; J trimming: 4 bases; junction bases outside the gene matches: 12. CDR1 and CDR2 from the germline V gene are GTSNPN and SVGIG (reference sequence). The CDR3 spells CAWSPPQRLAGGGETQYF. The CDR3 coding sequence is TGTGCCTGGAGTCCTCCGCAAAGACTAGCGGGAGGGGGAGAGACCCAGTACTTC.

The V call is TRBV28, the J call TRBJ2-7; D uncertain. The germline V and J ends were trimmed by 3 bases and 3 bases, with 6 bases remaining between them. The germline V gene has CDR1 MDHEN and CDR2 SYDVKM. The CDR3 has 12 residues. The CDR3 DNA sequence: TGTGCCAGCAGTTTTGGCCTCTACGAGCAGTACTTC. It translates to CASSFGLYEQYF.